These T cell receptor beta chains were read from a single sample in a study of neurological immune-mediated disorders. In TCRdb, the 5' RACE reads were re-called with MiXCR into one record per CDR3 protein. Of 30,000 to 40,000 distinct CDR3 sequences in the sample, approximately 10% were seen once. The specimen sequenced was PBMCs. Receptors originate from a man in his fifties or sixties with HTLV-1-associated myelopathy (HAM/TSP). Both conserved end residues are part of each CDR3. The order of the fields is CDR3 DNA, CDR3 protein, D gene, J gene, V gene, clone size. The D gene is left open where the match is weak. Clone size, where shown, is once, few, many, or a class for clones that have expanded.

DNA: TGTGCCAGCAGCTTAGGTCTCACGGCTGCCTACGAGCAGTACTTC
CDR3: CASSLGLTAAYEQYF
D: NA
J: TRBJ2-7
V: TRBV7-8
size: few

DNA: TGCGCCAGCAGCCCCCAACCGCTCCCTGGGGAGCAGTACTTC
CDR3: CASSPQPLPGEQYF
D: NA
J: TRBJ2-7
V: TRBV5-1
size: many

DNA: TGCAGTGCTAGGGGAGGACAGGGTGTGTCTGGGGCCAACGTCCTGACTTTC
CDR3: CSARGGQGVSGANVLTF
D: TRBD1
J: TRBJ2-6
V: TRBV20-1
size: NA

DNA: TGCAGTGCTACCCGCGGGGGGCGGGCGATAGGGGATGAGCAGTTCTTC
CDR3: CSATRGGRAIGDEQFF
D: TRBD2
J: TRBJ2-1
V: TRBV20-1
size: many

DNA: TGTGCCACCTCCTGGACCCCTGAGCAGCCCCAGCATTTT
CDR3: CATSWTPEQPQHF
D: NA
J: TRBJ1-5
V: TRBV5-4
size: NA

DNA: TGTGCCACCGCCCTGGCTAGCGGTTACAATGAGCAGTTCTTC
CDR3: CATALASGYNEQFF
D: TRBD2
J: TRBJ2-1
V: TRBV10-3
size: NA

DNA: TGTGCCATCAGTGAGTACGACGGCTATAGCTACACCTTC
CDR3: CAISEYDGYSYTF
D: NA
J: TRBJ1-2
V: TRBV10-3
size: NA

DNA: TGCAGTGCTACAGGACAGGGGTTTTCCTACGAGAAGTACTTC
CDR3: CSATGQGFSYEKYF
D: TRBD1
J: TRBJ2-7
V: TRBV20-1
size: once

DNA: TGTGCCAGCAGTGTAGAAACTAGCTTCTACGAGCAGTACTTC
CDR3: CASSVETSFYEQYF
D: NA
J: TRBJ2-7
V: TRBV6-1
size: many

DNA: TGCGCCAGCAGCTTGGGGGCAGCACAAGAGACCCAGTACTTC
CDR3: CASSLGAAQETQYF
D: NA
J: TRBJ2-5
V: TRBV5-1
size: many

DNA: TGCAGTGCTGAGACGGGTGGTCAGGGAAAGTGGAACGAGCAGTACTTC
CDR3: CSAETGGQGKWNEQYF
D: NA
J: TRBJ2-7
V: TRBV20-1
size: NA

DNA: TGTGCCAGCAGCCAGGAGGGGGTCGGGGTTGAGCAGTTCTTC
CDR3: CASSQEGVGVEQFF
D: NA
J: TRBJ2-1
V: TRBV12-3/TRBV12-4
size: many

DNA: TGCAGCGTTGCTATCACTGAAGCTTTCTTT
CDR3: CSVAITEAFF
D: NA
J: TRBJ1-1
V: TRBV29-1
size: many

DNA: TGCGCCAGCAGTGAGGGGGAGCTAAGAAACACCGGGGAGCTGTTTTTT
CDR3: CASSEGELRNTGELFF
D: NA
J: TRBJ2-2
V: TRBV10-2
size: many

DNA: TGTGCCAGCGAGGACAGGGGCAATCAGCCCCAGCATTTT
CDR3: CASEDRGNQPQHF
D: TRBD1
J: TRBJ1-5
V: TRBV19
size: few

DNA: TGTGCCATCAGTGGGACAGCGAAATCCTACGAGCAGTACTTC
CDR3: CAISGTAKSYEQYF
D: NA
J: TRBJ2-7
V: TRBV10-3
size: NA

DNA: TGCGCCAGCAGCTTGGAGGGAGATACGCAGTATTTT
CDR3: CASSLEGDTQYF
D: NA
J: TRBJ2-3
V: TRBV5-1
size: NA

DNA: TGTGCCAGCAGTTTTGGAGGGACTGGAAACACCATATATTTT
CDR3: CASSFGGTGNTIYF
D: NA
J: TRBJ1-3
V: TRBV12-3/TRBV12-4
size: many

DNA: TGCGCCAGCAGCTTGATACTAGCGGACGGGGAGCTGTTTTTT
CDR3: CASSLILADGELFF
D: TRBD2
J: TRBJ2-2
V: TRBV5-1
size: many

DNA: TGCAGCGTGGGAGGTAGCGGGGGGCCCGCCTACGAGCAGTACTTC
CDR3: CSVGGSGGPAYEQYF
D: TRBD2
J: TRBJ2-7
V: TRBV29-1
size: many

DNA: TGCAGTGCTAAGACGTTGGATGGCTACACCTTC
CDR3: CSAKTLDGYTF
D: NA
J: TRBJ1-2
V: TRBV20-1
size: NA

DNA: TGTGCCAGCAGCCAAGGTGGGACGGCTGGCGCCTACGAGCAGTACTTC
CDR3: CASSQGGTAGAYEQYF
D: NA
J: TRBJ2-7
V: TRBV3-1
size: few

DNA: TGTGCCAGCAGTTTACCCCACACAGATACGCAGTATTTT
CDR3: CASSLPHTDTQYF
D: NA
J: TRBJ2-3
V: TRBV28
size: many

DNA: TGTGCCATCACTTGGCGGGAGGGCCAAGAGACCCAGTACTTC
CDR3: CAITWREGQETQYF
D: TRBD2
J: TRBJ2-5
V: TRBV10-3
size: medium-sized

DNA: TGTGCCAGCAGCCTCCGCCGACAGGGAGGAGATACGCAGTATTTT
CDR3: CASSLRRQGGDTQYF
D: NA
J: TRBJ2-3
V: TRBV7-9
size: many

DNA: TGTGCCAGCAGTTTATCGGGGGACCCTTACGAGCAGTACTTC
CDR3: CASSLSGDPYEQYF
D: NA
J: TRBJ2-7
V: TRBV27
size: many

DNA: TGTGCCAGCAGTGCCCAGTGGGGCTCAGCCGAAAACACCATATATTTT
CDR3: CASSAQWGSAENTIYF
D: NA
J: TRBJ1-3
V: TRBV6-1
size: many

DNA: TGCGCCAGCAGCTACCAACCTATGGACGGGACTCACGGGGAGCAGTACTTC
CDR3: CASSYQPMDGTHGEQYF
D: NA
J: TRBJ2-7
V: TRBV5-1
size: many

DNA: TGCAGTGCTCCCGGGACTAGCGGCGGCTATGAGCAGTTCTTC
CDR3: CSAPGTSGGYEQFF
D: TRBD2
J: TRBJ2-1
V: TRBV20-1
size: NA

DNA: TGTGCCAGCAGCTTGGCGGGGAAATCGGGGTTCCGCCGTTCCTACGAGCAGTACTTC
CDR3: CASSLAGKSGFRRSYEQYF
D: NA
J: TRBJ2-7
V: TRBV5-6
size: many

DNA: TGTGCCAGCAGCCAGACAGGGCGGGACAATGAGCAGTTCTTC
CDR3: CASSQTGRDNEQFF
D: TRBD1
J: TRBJ2-1
V: TRBV7-3
size: many